The rows below give T cell receptor beta chains drawn from one sample of a study of cytomegalovirus exposure and HLA in healthy donors. Method: immunoSEQ multiplex PCR; TCRdb's copy keeps in-frame clones and lacks some. The sample lists about 160,000 clones; approximately 80% were seen once. Sequencing was done on a sample of PBMCs. These receptors came from a man aged 25 to 45 in good health and CMV-seronegative. The CDR3 runs from the conserved cysteine through the conserved F or W. Fields, in order: D gene, clone size, J gene, V gene, CDR3 protein, CDR3 DNA. The D gene is left open where the match is weak. Part of the rows lack a size; the others show once, few, many or a class for expanded clones.

- | - | TRBJ1-5 | TRBV28 | CASTPGRGGGDNQPQHF | TGTGCCAGCACACCAGGGAGGGGGGGTGGGGACAATCAGCCCCAGCATTTT
TRBD1 | few | TRBJ2-7 | TRBV28 | CASTRTMGTGHEQYF | TGTGCCAGCACCCGGACGATGGGGACAGGCCACGAGCAGTACTTC
- | - | TRBJ2-4 | TRBV5-1 | CASSLEGGLLQYF | TGCGCCAGCAGCTTGGAAGGAGGGCTCTTACAGTACTTC
TRBD2 | - | TRBJ2-3 | TRBV30 | CAWSSGGSTDTQYF | TGTGCCTGGAGTAGCGGGGGAAGCACAGATACGCAGTATTTT
TRBD1 | once | TRBJ1-1 | TRBV7-8 | CASSTDRGNTEAFF | TGTGCCAGCAGCACGGACAGGGGGAACACTGAAGCTTTCTTT
TRBD1 | few | TRBJ1-6 | TRBV28 | CASSSGQGPYNSPLHF | TGTGCCAGCAGCTCAGGACAGGGGCCCTATAATTCACCCCTCCACTTT
- | - | TRBJ2-7 | TRBV7-3 | CASSLTIWRDGASYEQYF | TGTGCCAGCAGCTTAACGATCTGGAGGGACGGCGCCTCCTACGAGCAGTACTTC
TRBD2 | - | TRBJ2-1 | TRBV9 | CASSVVSGSGEQFF | TGTGCCAGCAGCGTAGTGAGCGGGAGTGGGGAGCAGTTCTTC
- | once | TRBJ1-5 | TRBV12-2 | CASRLTGRASNQPQHF | TGTGCAAGTCGCTTAACAGGGAGGGCGAGCAATCAGCCCCAGCATTTT
TRBD2 | - | TRBJ2-5 | TRBV4-1 | CASSPRDSGEYQETQYF | TGCGCCAGCAGCCCCCGGGATAGCGGGGAGTACCAAGAGACCCAGTACTTC
- | - | TRBJ2-5 | TRBV11-3 | CASSLGVNQETQYF | TGTGCCAGCAGCCTCGGGGTAAACCAAGAGACCCAGTACTTC
- | few | TRBJ2-7 | TRBV5-6 | CASSLAPALYEQYF | TGTGCCAGCAGCTTGGCCCCTGCCCTATACGAGCAGTACTTC
TRBD2 | - | TRBJ2-1 | TRBV20-1 | CSASRGGRPFF | TGCAGTGCTAGTCGCGGGGGTAGGCCGTTCTTC
- | - | TRBJ1-2 | TRBV4-3 | CASSRTVQGFYGYTF | TGCGCCAGCAGCCGCACAGTCCAGGGTTTCTATGGCTACACCTTC
- | - | TRBJ2-7 | TRBV2 | CASSEDYQGIDDEQYF | TGTGCCAGCAGTGAAGATTACCAGGGTATTGACGACGAGCAGTACTTC
TRBD1 | - | TRBJ1-6 | TRBV9 | CASSGQGSPLHF | TGTGCCAGCAGCGGACAGGGGTCCCCCCTCCACTTT
TRBD1 | - | TRBJ1-5 | TRBV27 | CASSPQGTGENQPQHF | TGTGCCAGCAGTCCGCAGGGGACAGGGGAGAATCAGCCCCAGCATTTT
- | - | TRBJ1-1 | TRBV29-1 | CSVVGQAVNTEAFF | TGCAGCGTTGTGGGACAAGCGGTGAACACTGAAGCTTTCTTT
- | - | TRBJ1-2 | TRBV19 | CASSISVSNYGYTF | TGTGCCAGTAGTATCTCGGTCTCTAACTATGGCTACACCTTC
TRBD1 | - | TRBJ1-5 | TRBV19 | CASSIVTTGTGGGSNQPQHF | TGTGCCAGTAGTATAGTTACGACCGGGACAGGGGGCGGAAGCAATCAGCCCCAGCATTTT
TRBD2 | - | TRBJ2-5 | TRBV18 | CASSQTLAGVRETQYF | TGTGCCAGCTCACAAACACTAGCGGGAGTACGAGAGACCCAGTACTTC
- | - | TRBJ2-7 | TRBV28 | CASNPGGSVPGHF | TGTGCCAGCAACCCCGGGGGTAGTGTCCCTGGGCACTTC
- | - | TRBJ1-2 | TRBV12-2 | CASRLAVDLGRYGYTF | TGTGCAAGTCGCTTAGCCGTGGACCTGGGGCGGTATGGCTACACCTTC
TRBD2 | - | TRBJ2-5 | TRBV6-5 | CASRGVAGEQETQYF | TGTGCCAGTAGAGGGGTAGCGGGGGAGCAAGAGACCCAGTACTTC
- | - | TRBJ1-2 | TRBV7-2 | CASSLDGGPYGYTF | TGTGCCAGCAGCTTAGACGGGGGACCCTATGGCTACACCTTC
- | - | TRBJ1-4 | TRBV28 | CASSRPGEGPSEKLFF | TGTGCCAGCAGTCGGCCGGGGGAGGGTCCAAGTGAAAAACTGTTTTTT
TRBD1 | - | TRBJ1-2 | TRBV30 | CAWSGDRGPYGYTF | TGTGCCTGGAGTGGGGACAGGGGCCCCTATGGCTACACCTTC
- | - | TRBJ1-6 | TRBV7-2 | CASSLGRQELHF | TGTGCCAGCAGCTTGGGACGACAGGAACTCCACTTT
TRBD1 | - | TRBJ2-1 | TRBV19 | CASSPPGQGYHEQFF | TGTGCCAGTAGCCCCCCGGGACAGGGGTATCATGAGCAGTTCTTC
- | few | TRBJ1-2 | TRBV4-3 | CASSQDLTGYNYGYTF | TGCGCCAGCAGCCAAGATCTCACGGGTTATAACTATGGCTACACCTTC
- | - | TRBJ2-7 | TRBV18 | CASSPMDSSPYEQYF | TGTGCCAGCTCACCTATGGACTCATCACCCTACGAGCAGTACTTC
- | - | TRBJ2-1 | TRBV27 | CASSGLRVGGQFF | TGTGCCAGCTCGGGACTCCGGGTGGGAGGGCAGTTCTTC
- | - | TRBJ1-4 | TRBV10-3 | CATREGLNEKLFF | TGTGCCACCCGGGAGGGCCTTAATGAAAAACTGTTTTTT
TRBD1 | - | TRBJ2-1 | TRBV28 | CASSLPTGMGEQFF | TGTGCCAGCAGTTTGCCGACAGGGATGGGTGAGCAGTTCTTC
TRBD1 | - | TRBJ1-5 | TRBV30 | CAWSDGTGGDQPQHF | TGTGCCTGGAGCGATGGGACAGGGGGCGATCAGCCCCAGCATTTT
TRBD1 | - | TRBJ1-2 | TRBV29-1 | CGADRENYGYTF | TGCGGCGCCGACAGGGAGAACTATGGCTACACCTTC
TRBD1 | - | TRBJ2-7 | TRBV4-3 | CASSQDPGTVYEQYF | TGCGCCAGCAGCCAAGATCCGGGGACAGTCTACGAGCAGTACTTC
- | - | TRBJ2-7 | TRBV18 | CASSPVSVHYEQYF | TGTGCCAGCTCACCAGTGTCGGTCCACTACGAGCAGTACTTC
TRBD1 | - | TRBJ2-5 | TRBV4-3 | CASSQADRGQETQYF | TGCGCCAGCAGCCAGGCTGACAGGGGACAAGAGACCCAGTACTTC
TRBD1 | few | TRBJ2-3 | TRBV11-3 | CASSLGGQGATDTQYF | TGTGCCAGCAGCTTGGGGGGACAGGGGGCCACAGATACGCAGTATTTT
TRBD2 | - | TRBJ2-5 | TRBV7-9 | CASRRTSGLFQETQYF | TGTGCCAGCAGGAGGACTAGCGGACTATTCCAAGAGACCCAGTACTTC
TRBD1 | few | TRBJ2-5 | TRBV7-8 | CASSLARQGRQETQYF | TGTGCCAGCAGCTTAGCCAGACAGGGTCGACAAGAGACCCAGTACTTC
TRBD2 | - | TRBJ2-5 | TRBV7-3 | CASSWGTSGGAGETQYF | TGTGCCAGCAGCTGGGGTACTAGCGGGGGGGCAGGGGAGACCCAGTACTTC
TRBD1 | - | TRBJ2-5 | TRBV4-2 | CASSRQGDQRETQYF | TGTGCCAGCAGTCGACAGGGGGACCAAAGGGAGACCCAGTACTTC
TRBD1 | - | TRBJ1-1 | TRBV28 | CASSLQGAVTEAFF | TGTGCCAGCAGTCTACAGGGGGCGGTCACTGAAGCTTTCTTT
- | - | TRBJ2-5 | TRBV6-5 | CASSRGTGVQETQYF | TGTGCCAGCAGTAGGGGAACGGGAGTTCAAGAGACCCAGTACTTC
TRBD2 | - | TRBJ2-1 | TRBV11-2 | CASSLSAGGHNEQFF | TGTGCCAGCAGCTTATCAGCGGGGGGGCACAATGAGCAGTTCTTC
- | - | TRBJ1-1 | TRBV18 | CASSPTTGTSNTEAFF | TGTGCCAGCTCACCAACGACCGGGACTTCGAACACTGAAGCTTTCTTT
- | - | TRBJ2-7 | TRBV18 | CASSPDSLRVYEQYF | TGTGCCAGCTCACCAGACAGTTTACGGGTCTACGAGCAGTACTTC